What follows is one T cell receptor beta chain and its context. Method: immunoSEQ multiplex PCR; TCRdb's copy keeps in-frame clones and lacks some. In the table there are 200,000 to 300,000 clones, about 82% of which are singletons. Per germline, CDR1 SEHNR and CDR2 FQNEAQ (reference sequence). The V gene end was trimmed by 8 bases and the J gene end by 2 bases; junction bases not matched to a gene: 6. The CDR3 contains 14 residues. This sample is drawn from a study of blood T cell repertoires in COVID-19. The source is a woman aged 50 to 60 with acute COVID-19. Source material: PBMCs or T cells enriched from blood (not recorded which). V gene TRBV7-9 combines with J gene TRBJ2-3, with TRBD1 matching 8 bases. The CDR3 spells CASGPGGLTDTQYF. The CDR3 coding sequence is TGTGCCAGCGGGCCAGGGGGCCTCACAGATACGCAGTATTTT.